These 18 T cell receptor beta chains share one sample of origin, sequenced in a study of CXCR3-negative and CXCR3-positive naive CD8 T cells. The method, 5' RACE with UMI labels, was used to prepare the TRB cDNA libraries. Using the 5' RACE reads, TCRdb records one entry per CDR3 protein without DNA. The clone table shows under 55,000 distinct CDR3 sequences, with the ten largest holding about 11%. The material sequenced was memory CD8+ T cells from blood. These receptors were obtained from a human donor in good health. Some clones in this sample may be carry-over from other donors' samples.

The CDR3 protein is CASSYGQGNTEAFF. This chain links TRBV11-1 with TRBJ1-1; TCRdb's D call of TRBD1 is untestable without DNA. This CDR3 is built from 14 residues. From germline, CDR1 is SGHAT and CDR2 FQDESV (reference sequence).

This chain connects TRBV12-3 or TRBV12-4 to TRBJ2-3. The CDR3 covers 13 residues. CDR3 region: CASSPDNTDTQYF.

The chain has TRBV29-1 and TRBJ2-2; TCRdb picks TRBD2, but there is no DNA to check that call. The CDR3 length is 12 residues. Germline V lookup: CDR1 SQVTM, CDR2 ANQGSEA. The chain's CDR3 is CSVVGEAGELFF.

The chain uses TRBV6-1 and TRBJ2-7; TCRdb designates TRBD1, a call that cannot be tested without DNA. This CDR3 has 15 residues. CDR1 and CDR2 from the germline V gene are MNHNS and SASEGT. The CDR3: CASRKTGIVFYEQYF.

This chain links TRBV6-5 with TRBJ2-7; lacking DNA, the TRBD1 call made by TCRdb goes unchecked. CDR1 MNHEY and CDR2 SVGAGI come from the germline V gene. The CDR3 runs 12 residues. The CDR3 spells CASKAPSYEQYF.

The rearrangement uses TRBV5-1 and TRBJ2-5; TCRdb's assignment of TRBD2 cannot be checked, as there is no DNA. CDR1 is SGHRS, CDR2 YFSETQ, per germline. The CDR3 is made up of 15 amino acids. The CDR3 spells CASSRTTSSAETQYF.

The rearrangement links TRBV19 to TRBJ1-1; TCRdb gives TRBD1 as the D gene, but with no DNA this cannot be confirmed. CDR1 LNHDA and CDR2 SQIVND come from the germline V gene (reference sequence). The CDR3 covers 13 residues. The CDR3 loop reads CASRRGLGGEAFF.

This chain links TRBV12-5 with TRBJ2-3; the TRBD1 assignment by TCRdb is unverifiable without DNA. Germline V CDR1 and CDR2: LGHNT, FRNRAP. This CDR3 has 11 residues. CDR3 region: CAGAGIDTQYF.

The rearrangement joins TRBV6-4 to TRBJ2-1; lacking DNA, the TRBD2 call made by TCRdb goes unchecked. This CDR3 has 13 amino acids. CDR1 MRHNA and CDR2 SNTAGT come from the germline V gene. The CDR3 here is CASSDKSPGLLYF.

This chain joins TRBV29-1 and TRBJ2-1. Germline loops: CDR1 SQVTM, CDR2 ANQGSEA. This CDR3 region has 12 residues. The CDR3 reads CSVDWDYNEQFF.

The chain combines TRBV21-1 with TRBJ2-7; no DNA is available, so the TRBD2 call from TCRdb remains unchecked. TRBV21-1 is a pseudogene locus. CDR3 length: 16 amino acids. The CDR3 protein is CASSKRRTPTSYEQYF.

The CDR3 sequence is CASSLGGFSTDTQYF. This sequence joins TRBV7-6 and TRBJ2-3. CDR1 SGHVS and CDR2 FNYEAQ come from the germline V gene. The CDR3 contains 15 residues.

CDR3 sequence: CASSSLRETNEKLFF. V gene TRBV28 combines with J gene TRBJ1-4; TCRdb's D call of TRBD1 is untestable without DNA. The CDR3 contains 15 residues. Germline CDR1 and CDR2: MDHEN and SYDVKM.

J is TRBJ1-6 and V is TRBV7-8; without DNA, the TCRdb call of TRBD1 cannot be checked. The CDR3 spans 16 residues. Germline lookup yields CDR1 SGHVS and CDR2 FQNEAQ. This CDR3 reads CASSLAPPGGNSPLHF. The full variable domain, completed using reference TRBV7-8 and TRBJ1-6, is GAGVSQSPRYKVAKRGQDVALRCDPISGHVSLFWYQQALGQGPEFLTYFQNEAQLDKSGLPSDRFFAERPEGSVSTLKIQRTQQEDSAVYLCASSLAPPGGNSPLHFGNGTRLTVT.

This sequence joins TRBV9 and TRBJ2-7. Germline V gene lookup returns CDR1 SGDLS and CDR2 YYNGEE. This CDR3 spans 13 amino acids. The CDR3 spells CASSGTGAYEQYF.

The rearrangement uses TRBV7-9 and TRBJ2-2; the D gene TCRdb calls, TRBD1, cannot be checked with no DNA. The germline V gene has CDR1 SEHNR and CDR2 FQNEAQ (reference sequence). This CDR3 has 16 residues. This chain's CDR3 is CASSFYRVPNTGELFF.

The CDR3 spells CASSTRQGTYEQYF. This chain joins TRBV28 and TRBJ2-7; checking the TCRdb D call of TRBD1 is not possible without DNA. This CDR3 contains 14 residues. The V gene's germline CDR1 is MDHEN and CDR2 SYDVKM.

This chain links TRBV7-9 with TRBJ2-5; the D call from TCRdb, TRBD1, cannot be confirmed without DNA. This CDR3 region has 16 residues. CDR1 is SEHNR and CDR2 is FQNEAQ in the germline V gene (reference sequence). The CDR3 protein is CASSTTHIGTEETQYF.